This T cell receptor (beta chain) came from a study of CD8 T cells in Susac syndrome. Worth noting for this clonotype: The target antigen is unknown.

Trimming took 6 bases from V and 3 from J, leaving 9 bases between them. This CDR3 is built from 12 residues. Germline loops: CDR1 GTSNPN, CDR2 SVGIG (reference sequence). RNA amounts of roughly 0.45 to 1 ug underwent reverse transcription with random hexamers. Amplification of TCR beta CDR3 across 54 Vbeta and 13 Jbeta was performed with immunoSEQ multiplex PCR. TCRdb fed the immunoSEQ multiplex PCR reads into MiXCR, producing one record per CDR3 protein. The table lists roughly 150,000 distinct CDR3 sequences, around 95% of them singletons, with 0.15% to 0.2% in the top ten. Findings of the study overall: As the study acknowledged, the number of individuals in its TCR sequencing and HLA analysis was relatively small.

This sequence was found in a human donor with Susac syndrome. The chain links TRBV30 to TRBJ2-1; D is perhaps TRBD1 (6 bases). The specimen was CD8+ T cells from PBMCs. The CDR3 sequence is CACWTDYNEQFF. The CDR3 coding sequence is TGTGCCTGTTGGACAGACTACAATGAGCAGTTCTTC.